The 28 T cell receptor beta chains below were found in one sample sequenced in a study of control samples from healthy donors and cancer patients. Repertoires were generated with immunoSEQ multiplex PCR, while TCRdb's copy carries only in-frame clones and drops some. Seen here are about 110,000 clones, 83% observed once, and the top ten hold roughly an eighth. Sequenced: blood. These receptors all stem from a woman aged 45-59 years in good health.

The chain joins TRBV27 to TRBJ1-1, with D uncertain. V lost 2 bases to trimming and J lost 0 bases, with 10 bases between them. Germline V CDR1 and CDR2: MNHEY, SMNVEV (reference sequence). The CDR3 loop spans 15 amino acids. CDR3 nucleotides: TGTGCCAGCAGTTTAGCGGACGGAATGAACACTGAAGCTTTCTTT. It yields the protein CASSLADGMNTEAFF.

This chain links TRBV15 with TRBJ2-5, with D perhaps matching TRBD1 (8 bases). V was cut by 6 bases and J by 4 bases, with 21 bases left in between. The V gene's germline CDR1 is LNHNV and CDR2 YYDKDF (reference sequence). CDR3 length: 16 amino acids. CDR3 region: CATREEWTGRGETQYF. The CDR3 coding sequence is TGTGCCACCAGAGAAGAATGGACAGGGAGGGGAGAGACCCAGTACTTC.

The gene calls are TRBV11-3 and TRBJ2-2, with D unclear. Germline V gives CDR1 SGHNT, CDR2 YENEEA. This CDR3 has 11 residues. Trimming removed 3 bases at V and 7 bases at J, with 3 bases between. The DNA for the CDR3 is TGTGCCAGCAGCTTCGGCGGGGAGCTGTTTTTT. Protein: CASSFGGELFF.

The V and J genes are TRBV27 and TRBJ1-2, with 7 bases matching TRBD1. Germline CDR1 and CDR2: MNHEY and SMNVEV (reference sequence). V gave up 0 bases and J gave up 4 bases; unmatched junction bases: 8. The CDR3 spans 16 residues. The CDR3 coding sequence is TGTGCCAGCAGTTTATCCCGACAGGGTTTTTTCTATGGCTACACCTTC. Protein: CASSLSRQGFFYGYTF.

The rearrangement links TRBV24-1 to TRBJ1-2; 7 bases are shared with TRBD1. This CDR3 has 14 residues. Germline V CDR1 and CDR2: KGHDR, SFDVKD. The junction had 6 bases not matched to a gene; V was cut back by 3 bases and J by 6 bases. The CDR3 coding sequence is TGTGCCACCAGTGATCCGTACAGGGGCCATGGCTACACCTTC. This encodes CATSDPYRGHGYTF.

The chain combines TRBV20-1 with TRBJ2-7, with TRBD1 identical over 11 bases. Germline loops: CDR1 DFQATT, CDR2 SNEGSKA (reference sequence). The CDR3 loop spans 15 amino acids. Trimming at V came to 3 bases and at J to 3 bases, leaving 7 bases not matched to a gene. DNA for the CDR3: TGCAGTGCTAGTAGAGGGACAGGGGGGGACTACGAGCAGTACTTC. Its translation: CSASRGTGGDYEQYF.

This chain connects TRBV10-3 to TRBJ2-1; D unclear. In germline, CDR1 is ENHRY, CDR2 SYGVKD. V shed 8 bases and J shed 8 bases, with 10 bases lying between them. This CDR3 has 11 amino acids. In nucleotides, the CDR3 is TGTGCCATCGCAGTGATGGATGAGCAGTTCTTC. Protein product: CAIAVMDEQFF.

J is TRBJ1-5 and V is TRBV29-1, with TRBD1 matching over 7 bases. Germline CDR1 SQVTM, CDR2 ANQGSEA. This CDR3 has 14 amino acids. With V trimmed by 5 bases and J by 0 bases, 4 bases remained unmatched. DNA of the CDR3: TGCAGCGTTCAAACAGGGGATAGCAATCAGCCCCAGCATTTT. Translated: CSVQTGDSNQPQHF.

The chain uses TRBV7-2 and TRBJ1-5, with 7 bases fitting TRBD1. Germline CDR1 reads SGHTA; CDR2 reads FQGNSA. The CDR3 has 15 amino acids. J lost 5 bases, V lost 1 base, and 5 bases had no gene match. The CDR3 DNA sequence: TGTGCCAGCAGCTTAGAAACAGGGGAGGATCAGCCCCAGCATTTT. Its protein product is CASSLETGEDQPQHF. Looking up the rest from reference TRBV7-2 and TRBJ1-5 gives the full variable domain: GAGVSQSPSNKVTEKGKDVELRCDPISGHTALYWYRQSLGQGLEFLIYFQGNSAPDKSGLPSDRFSAERTGGSVSTLTIQRTQQEDSAVYLCASSLETGEDQPQHFGDGTRLSIL.

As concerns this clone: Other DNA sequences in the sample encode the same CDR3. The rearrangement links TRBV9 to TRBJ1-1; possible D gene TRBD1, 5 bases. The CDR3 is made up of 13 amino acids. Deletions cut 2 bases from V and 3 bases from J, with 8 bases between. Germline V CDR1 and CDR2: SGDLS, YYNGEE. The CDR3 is CASSVAGDTEAFF. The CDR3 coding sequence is TGTGCCAGCAGCGTGGCGGGGGACACTGAAGCTTTCTTT.

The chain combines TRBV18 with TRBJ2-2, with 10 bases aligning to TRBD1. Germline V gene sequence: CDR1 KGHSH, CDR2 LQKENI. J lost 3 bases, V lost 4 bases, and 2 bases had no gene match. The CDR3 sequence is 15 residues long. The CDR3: CASSRGTGDTGELFF. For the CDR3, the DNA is TGTGCCAGCTCACGTGGGACAGGGGACACCGGGGAGCTGTTTTTT.

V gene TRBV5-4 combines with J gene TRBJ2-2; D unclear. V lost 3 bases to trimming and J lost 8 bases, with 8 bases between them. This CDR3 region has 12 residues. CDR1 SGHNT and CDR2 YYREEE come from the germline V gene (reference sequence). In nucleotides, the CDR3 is TGTGCCAGCAGCTGGGTGGTTGGGGAGCTGTTTTTT. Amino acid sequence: CASSWVVGELFF.

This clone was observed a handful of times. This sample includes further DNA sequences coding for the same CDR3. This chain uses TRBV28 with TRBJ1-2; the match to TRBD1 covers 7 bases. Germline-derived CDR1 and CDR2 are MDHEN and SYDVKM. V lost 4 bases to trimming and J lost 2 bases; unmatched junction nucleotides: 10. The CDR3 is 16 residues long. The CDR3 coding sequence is TGTGCCAGCAGTTCGACCCGACAGGGCCCCAACTATGGCTACACCTTC. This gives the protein CASSSTRQGPNYGYTF.

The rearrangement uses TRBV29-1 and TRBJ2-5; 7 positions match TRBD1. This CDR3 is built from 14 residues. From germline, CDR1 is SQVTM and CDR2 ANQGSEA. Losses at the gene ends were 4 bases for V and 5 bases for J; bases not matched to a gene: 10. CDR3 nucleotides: TGCAGCGTTGTTCTCACAGGGGTAGTGGAGACCCAGTACTTC. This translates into CSVVLTGVVETQYF.

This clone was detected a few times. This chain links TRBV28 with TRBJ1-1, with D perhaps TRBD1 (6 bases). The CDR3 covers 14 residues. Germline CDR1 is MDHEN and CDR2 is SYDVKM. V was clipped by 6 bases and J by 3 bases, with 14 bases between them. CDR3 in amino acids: CASRKQGGDTEAFF. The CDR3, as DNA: TGTGCCAGCAGGAAACAGGGAGGGGACACTGAAGCTTTCTTT.

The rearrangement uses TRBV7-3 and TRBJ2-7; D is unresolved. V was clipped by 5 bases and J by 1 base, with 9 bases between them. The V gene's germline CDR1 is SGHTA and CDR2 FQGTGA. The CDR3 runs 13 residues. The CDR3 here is CASSRDRSYEQYF. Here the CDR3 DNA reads TGTGCCAGCAGCCGAGATCGGTCCTACGAGCAGTACTTC.

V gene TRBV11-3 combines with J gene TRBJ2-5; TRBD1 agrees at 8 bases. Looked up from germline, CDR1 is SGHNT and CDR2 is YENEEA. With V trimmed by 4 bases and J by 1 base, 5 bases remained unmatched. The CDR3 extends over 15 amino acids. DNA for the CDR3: TGTGCCAGCAGCTCGGGACAGGAAGCCCAAGAGACCCAGTACTTC. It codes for CASSSGQEAQETQYF.

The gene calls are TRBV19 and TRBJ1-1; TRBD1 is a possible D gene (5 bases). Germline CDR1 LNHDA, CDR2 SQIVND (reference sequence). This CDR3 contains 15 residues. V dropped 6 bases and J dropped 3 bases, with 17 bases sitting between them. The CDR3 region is CASRGPKGPHTEAFF. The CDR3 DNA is TGTGCCAGTAGAGGGCCTAAGGGACCCCACACTGAAGCTTTCTTT.

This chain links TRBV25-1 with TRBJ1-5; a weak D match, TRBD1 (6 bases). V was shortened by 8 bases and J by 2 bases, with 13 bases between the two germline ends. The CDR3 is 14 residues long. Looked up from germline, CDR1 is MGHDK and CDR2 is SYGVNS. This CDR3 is CASSTGSGNQPQHF. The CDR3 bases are TGTGCCAGCTCAACAGGGTCAGGCAATCAGCCCCAGCATTTT.

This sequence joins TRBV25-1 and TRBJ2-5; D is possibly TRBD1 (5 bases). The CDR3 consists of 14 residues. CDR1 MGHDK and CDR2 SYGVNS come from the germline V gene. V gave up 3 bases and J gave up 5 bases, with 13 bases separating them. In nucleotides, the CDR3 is TGTGCCAGCAGTGATTGGGCCTCAGGGGAGACCCAGTACTTC. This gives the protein CASSDWASGETQYF. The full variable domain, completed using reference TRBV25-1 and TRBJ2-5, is EADIYQTPRYLVIGTGKKITLECSQTMGHDKMYWYQQDPGMELHLIHYSYGVNSTEKGDLSSESTVSRIRTEHFPLTLESARPSHTSQYLCASSDWASGETQYFGPGTRLLVL.

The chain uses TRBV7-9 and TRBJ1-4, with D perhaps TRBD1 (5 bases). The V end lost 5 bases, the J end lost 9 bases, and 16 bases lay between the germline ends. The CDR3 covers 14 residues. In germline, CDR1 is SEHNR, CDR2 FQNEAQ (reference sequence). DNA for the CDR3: TGTGCCAGCAGCCCCAACACGGGGGGAAAAAAACTGTTTTTT. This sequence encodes CASSPNTGGKKLFF. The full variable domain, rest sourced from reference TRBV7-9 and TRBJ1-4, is DTGVSQNPRHKITKRGQNVTFRCDPISEHNRLYWYRQTLGQGPEFLTYFQNEAQLEKSRLLSDRFSAERPKGSFSTLEIQRTEQGDSAMYLCASSPNTGGKKLFFGSGTQLSVL.

CDR3 loop: CASSHTGPDGNYGYTF. For the CDR3, the DNA is TGTGCCAGCTCACACACAGGGCCGGATGGGAACTATGGCTACACCTTC. This rearrangement joins TRBV18 to TRBJ1-2; D perhaps matches TRBD1 (6 bases). There are 16 residues in the CDR3. Per germline, CDR1 KGHSH and CDR2 LQKENI. With 4 bases removed from V and 2 bases from J, the gap between germline ends came to 17 bases. Variable domain in full (rest from reference TRBV18 and TRBJ1-2): NAGVMQNPRHLVRRRGQEARLRCSPMKGHSHVYWYRQLPEEGLKFMVYLQKENIIDESGMPKERFSAEFPKEGPSILRIQQVVRGDSAAYFCASSHTGPDGNYGYTFGSGTRLTVV.

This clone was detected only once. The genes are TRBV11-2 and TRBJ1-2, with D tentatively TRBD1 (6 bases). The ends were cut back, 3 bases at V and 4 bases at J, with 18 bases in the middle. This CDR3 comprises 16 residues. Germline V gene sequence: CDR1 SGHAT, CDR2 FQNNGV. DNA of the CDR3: TGTGCCAGCAGCTTTCTCCAGGGGTCATTAACCTATGGCTACACCTTC. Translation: CASSFLQGSLTYGYTF. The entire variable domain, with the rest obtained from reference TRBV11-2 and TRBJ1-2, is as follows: EAGVAQSPRYKIIEKRQSVAFWCNPISGHATLYWYQQILGQGPKLLIQFQNNGVVDDSQLPKDRFSAERLKGVDSTLKIQPAKLEDSAVYLCASSFLQGSLTYGYTFGSGTRLTVV.

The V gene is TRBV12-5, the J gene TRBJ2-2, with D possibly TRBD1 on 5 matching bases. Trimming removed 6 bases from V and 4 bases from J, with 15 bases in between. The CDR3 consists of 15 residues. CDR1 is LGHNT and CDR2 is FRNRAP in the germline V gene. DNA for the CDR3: TGTGCTAGTGGCCCCCCGGTGCAGGGCACCGGGGAGCTGTTTTTT. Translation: CASGPPVQGTGELFF.

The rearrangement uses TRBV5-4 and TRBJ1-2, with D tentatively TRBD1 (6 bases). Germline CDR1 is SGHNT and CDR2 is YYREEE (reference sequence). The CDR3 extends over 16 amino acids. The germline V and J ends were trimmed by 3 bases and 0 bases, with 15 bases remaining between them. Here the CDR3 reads CASSSDPGVSNYGYTF. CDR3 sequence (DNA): TGTGCCAGCAGCTCGGATCCAGGGGTCTCTAACTATGGCTACACCTTC. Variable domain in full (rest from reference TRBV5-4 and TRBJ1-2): ETGVTQSPTHLIKTRGQQVTLRCSSQSGHNTVSWYQQALGQGPQFIFQYYREEENGRGNFPPRFSGLQFPNYSSELNVNALELDDSALYLCASSSDPGVSNYGYTFGSGTRLTVV.

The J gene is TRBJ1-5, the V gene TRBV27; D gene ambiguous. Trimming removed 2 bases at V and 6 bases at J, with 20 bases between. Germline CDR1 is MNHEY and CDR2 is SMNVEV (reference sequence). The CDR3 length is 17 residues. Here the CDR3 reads CASSLDGRSRLGQPQHF. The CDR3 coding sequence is TGTGCCAGCAGTTTAGACGGACGCTCCCGGCTAGGTCAGCCCCAGCATTTT.

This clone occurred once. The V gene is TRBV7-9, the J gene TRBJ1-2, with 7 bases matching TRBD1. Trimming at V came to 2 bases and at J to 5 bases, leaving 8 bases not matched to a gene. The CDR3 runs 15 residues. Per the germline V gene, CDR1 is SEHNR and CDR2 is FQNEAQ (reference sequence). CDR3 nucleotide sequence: TGTGCCAGCAGCTTATTGGATCGACAGGGTTATGGCTACACCTTC. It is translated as CASSLLDRQGYGYTF.

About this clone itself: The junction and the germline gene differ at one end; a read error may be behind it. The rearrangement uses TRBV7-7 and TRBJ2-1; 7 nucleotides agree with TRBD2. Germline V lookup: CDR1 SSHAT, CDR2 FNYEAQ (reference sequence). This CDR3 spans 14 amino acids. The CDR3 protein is CASSLSGLNNEQFF. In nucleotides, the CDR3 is TGTGCTAGCAGCCTATCGGGACTAAACAATGAGCAGTTCTTC.